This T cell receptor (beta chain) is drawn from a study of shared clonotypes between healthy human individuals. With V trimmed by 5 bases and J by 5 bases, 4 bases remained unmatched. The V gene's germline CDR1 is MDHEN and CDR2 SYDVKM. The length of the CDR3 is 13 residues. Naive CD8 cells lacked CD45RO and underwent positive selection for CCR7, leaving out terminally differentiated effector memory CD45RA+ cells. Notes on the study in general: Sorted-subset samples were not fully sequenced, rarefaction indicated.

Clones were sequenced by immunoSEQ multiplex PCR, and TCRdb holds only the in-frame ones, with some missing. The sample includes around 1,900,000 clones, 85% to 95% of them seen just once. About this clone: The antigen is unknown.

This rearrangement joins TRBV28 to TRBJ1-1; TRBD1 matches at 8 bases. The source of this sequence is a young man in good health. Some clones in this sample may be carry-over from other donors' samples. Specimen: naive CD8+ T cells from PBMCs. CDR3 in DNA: TGTGCCAGCAGTCGACAGGGGAGAACTGAAGCTTTCTTT. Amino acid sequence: CASSRQGRTEAFF.